The clone carrying this TCR beta chain was detected many times. Its antigen is as yet unknown. Described time point: persistent/refractory GD, antithyroid drugs over 5 years with positive TRAb. The TCR library was prepared using RNA isolated from PBMCs. The data belong to a study of regulatory T cells in long-lasting Graves disease. Study-level points and caveats: There were preferences for TRBV28, TRBJ1-2 and TRBJ2-5 in persistent disease.

This CDR3 region has 13 residues. The V end lost 2 bases, the J end lost 0 bases, and 2 bases lay between the germline ends. HTBI primers from iRepertoire and Arm-PCR of CDR3 regions yielded the TCR beta libraries. MiXCR, applied by TCRdb to the multiplex PCR reads, yields one record per CDR3 protein. This repertoire shows 700,000 or so distinct CDR3 sequences, around 30% found once; its top ten account for about two fifths. The material sequenced was peripheral blood mononuclear cells (PBMCs), taken when the disease was refractory, from a patient treated with antithyroid drugs. This clonotype was sampled from a female donor with Graves disease. This chain links TRBV12-3 or TRBV12-4 with TRBJ1-5; no reliable D call. CDR3 loop: CASSLHSNQPQHF. As DNA, the CDR3 is TGTGCCAGCAGTTTACATAGCAATCAGCCCCAGCATTTT.